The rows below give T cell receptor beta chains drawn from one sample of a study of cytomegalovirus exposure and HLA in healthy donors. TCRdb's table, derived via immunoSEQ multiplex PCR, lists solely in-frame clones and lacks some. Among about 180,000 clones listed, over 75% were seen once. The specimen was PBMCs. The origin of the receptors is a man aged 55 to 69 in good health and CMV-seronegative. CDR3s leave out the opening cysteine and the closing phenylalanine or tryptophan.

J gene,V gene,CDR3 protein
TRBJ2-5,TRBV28,ASRDGTSGGETQY
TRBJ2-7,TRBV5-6,ASSLLGAGLAYSYEQY
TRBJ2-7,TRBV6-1,ASNPGAFYEQY
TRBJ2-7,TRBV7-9,ASSLGQQEGYEQY
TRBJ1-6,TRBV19,ASRADRGFSPLH
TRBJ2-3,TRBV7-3,ASSGTTDTQY
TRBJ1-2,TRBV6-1,ASSENRGAIGYT
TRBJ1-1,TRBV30,AWSSPDPRGEAF
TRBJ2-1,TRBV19,ASSMGGLAIYNEQF
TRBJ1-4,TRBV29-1,SAQLDEKLF
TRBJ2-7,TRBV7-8,ASSPTTGTGGAGEQY
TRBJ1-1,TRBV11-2,ASSLRRGRPGANTEAF
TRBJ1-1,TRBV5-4,ASSLARTGGTEAF
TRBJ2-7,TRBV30,AWSPPSGVPYEQY
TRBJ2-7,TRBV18,ASSPPASGNYGQY
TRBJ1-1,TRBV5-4,ASSRRGGGTEAF
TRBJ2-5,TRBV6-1,ASSDRGVLETQY
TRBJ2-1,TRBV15,ATSSALAGVTNEQF
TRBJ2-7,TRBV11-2,ASSLVDRVVHEQY
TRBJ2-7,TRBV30,AWRRTGRYEQY
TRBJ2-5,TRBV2,ASRNRESQETQY
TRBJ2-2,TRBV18,ASSTGTSTGELF
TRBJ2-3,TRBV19,ASSLLAASTDTQY
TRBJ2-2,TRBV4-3,ASSYDKASNTGELF
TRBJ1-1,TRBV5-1,ASSPGGLGREAF
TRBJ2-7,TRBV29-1,SVGLVQSYEQY
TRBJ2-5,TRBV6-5,ASSSTGGPPGETQY
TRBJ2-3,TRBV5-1,ASSLGHTTDTQY
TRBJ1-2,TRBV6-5,ASSPGEGTGYP
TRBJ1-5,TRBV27,ASSNPGVNQPQH
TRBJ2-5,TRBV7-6,ASSQRSGGAFETQY
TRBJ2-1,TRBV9,ASSSRKQGNEQF
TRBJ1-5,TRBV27,ASSPTNQPQH
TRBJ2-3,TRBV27,ASSLTGQGADTQY
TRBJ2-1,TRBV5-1,ASSLSGKAGNEQF
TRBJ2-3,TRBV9,ASSAIADTQY
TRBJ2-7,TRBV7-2,ASSQRTSRSYEQY
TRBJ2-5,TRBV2,ASRKEDSGDQETQY
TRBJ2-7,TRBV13,ASSFQREVSYEQY
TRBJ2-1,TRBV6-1,ASGDSYNEQI
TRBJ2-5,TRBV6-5,ATLGGETQY
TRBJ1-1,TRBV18,ASSSGTATRPEAF
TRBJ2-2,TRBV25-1,ASKRGTGELF
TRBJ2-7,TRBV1,TSSPTGTRASYEQY
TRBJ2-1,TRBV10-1,ASSGLGASGPTEF
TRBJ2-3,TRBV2,ASSLGQTTDTQY
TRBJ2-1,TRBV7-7,ASSLSFSRIAGALSYNEQF
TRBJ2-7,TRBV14,ASSLSFGLGSYEQY
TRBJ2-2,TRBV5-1,ASSLQGDTGELF
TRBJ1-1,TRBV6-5,ASSTGDFYTEAF
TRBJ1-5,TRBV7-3,ASSFWGQQGQPQH